This T cell receptor (beta chain) stems from a study of CD8 T cells in Susac syndrome. An amount of RNA that ranged from roughly 0.45 to 1 ug was reverse transcribed with random hexamers. It was immunoSEQ multiplex PCR that amplified TCR beta CDR3 across 54 Vbeta and 13 Jbeta. Using its own MiXCR run on the immunoSEQ multiplex PCR reads, TCRdb lists one record per CDR3 protein. The repertoire holds around 140,000 distinct CDR3 sequences, roughly 94% seen once, with more than 0.14% in the top ten. This CDR3 has 16 amino acids. Germline CDR1 SGHNT, CDR2 YYREEE (reference sequence). The V gene end was trimmed by 3 bases and the J gene end by 8 bases; junction bases not matched to a gene: 10.

The V call is TRBV5-4, the J call TRBJ1-6; 8 positions agree with TRBD1. The sequence was collected from a human donor with Susac syndrome. Sequenced sample: CD4+ T cells from PBMCs. The CDR3 region has the DNA TGTGCCAGCAGCTCGCCCGGGACAGGCGGTTATTCACCCCTCCACTTT. It translates to CASSSPGTGGYSPLHF.